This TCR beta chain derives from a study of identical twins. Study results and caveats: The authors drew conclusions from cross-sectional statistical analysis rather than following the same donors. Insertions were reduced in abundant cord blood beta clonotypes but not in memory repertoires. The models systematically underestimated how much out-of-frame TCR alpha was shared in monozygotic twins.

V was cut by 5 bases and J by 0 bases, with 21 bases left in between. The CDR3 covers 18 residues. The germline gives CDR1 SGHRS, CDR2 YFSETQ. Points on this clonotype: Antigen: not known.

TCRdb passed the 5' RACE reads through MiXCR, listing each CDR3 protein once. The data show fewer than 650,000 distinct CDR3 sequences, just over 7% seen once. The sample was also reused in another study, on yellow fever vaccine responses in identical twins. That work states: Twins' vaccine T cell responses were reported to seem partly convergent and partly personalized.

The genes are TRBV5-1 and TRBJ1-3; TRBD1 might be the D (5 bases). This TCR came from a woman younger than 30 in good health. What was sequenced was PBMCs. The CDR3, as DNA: TGCGCCAGCAGTTCAAATTCGGGACTCATAAGCTCTGGAAACACCATATATTTT. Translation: CASSSNSGLISSGNTIYF.